These T cell receptor beta chains were read from a single sample in a study of blood T cell repertoires in COVID-19. Using immunoSEQ multiplex PCR, the repertoire was profiled, and TCRdb retains in-frame clones only, with some absent. The repertoire consists of some 99,000 clones, with roughly 84% occurring once and the leading ten covering roughly 13%. Input material: peripheral blood. These receptors originate from an older woman in a cohort sampled during active or convalescent COVID-19. Both conserved end residues are part of each CDR3. The D gene is left open where the match is weak. Only part of the rows carry a size: once, few, many, or a class if the clone is expanded.

D | J | V | size | CDR3 | DNA
TRBD2 | TRBJ2-1 | TRBV11-2 | NA | CASSSSGGRYNEQFF | TGTGCCAGCAGCTCGAGCGGGGGGAGATACAATGAGCAGTTCTTC
NA | TRBJ2-1 | TRBV5-4 | NA | CASSLAGVNEQFF | TGTGCCAGCAGCTTGGCCGGGGTGAATGAGCAGTTCTTC
NA | TRBJ1-6 | TRBV18 | NA | CASSHSNSPLHF | TGTGCCAGCTCCCACAGTAATTCACCCCTCCACTTT
NA | TRBJ2-5 | TRBV3-1/TRBV3-2 | once | CASSQGGSWQETQYF | TGTGCCAGCAGCCAAGGTGGGAGTTGGCAAGAGACCCAGTACTTC
NA | TRBJ2-2 | TRBV6-6 | NA | CASWPPYAGELFF | TGTGCCAGTTGGCCCCCTTACGCCGGGGAGCTGTTTTTT
TRBD1 | TRBJ2-5 | TRBV9 | NA | CASSVGVGTARETQYF | TGTGCCAGCAGCGTAGGAGTAGGGACAGCCCGAGAGACCCAGTACTTC
TRBD2 | TRBJ2-3 | TRBV7-2 | NA | CASSPLGTRGVGTQYF | TGTGCCAGCAGCCCCCTGGGGACTAGAGGAGTAGGTACGCAGTATTTT
TRBD1 | TRBJ2-2 | TRBV9 | few | CASRAGQENGELFF | TGTGCCAGCAGAGCCGGACAGGAAAACGGGGAGCTGTTTTTT
TRBD2 | TRBJ2-3 | TRBV5-1 | NA | CASSGGRWEGRPDTQYF | TGCGCCAGCAGCGGAGGTCGGTGGGAGGGCCGCCCAGATACGCAGTATTTT
NA | TRBJ1-2 | TRBV5-6 | NA | CASSLARDSHYGYTF | TGTGCCAGCAGCTTGGCCAGAGACAGTCACTATGGCTACACCTTC
NA | TRBJ2-7 | TRBV4-1 | NA | CASSQNNEDNYEQYF | TGCGCCAGCAGCCAAAATAATGAGGACAACTACGAGCAGTACTTC
TRBD1 | TRBJ2-5 | TRBV5-5 | NA | CASSSGTGRLRYQETQYF | TGTGCCAGCAGCTCCGGGACAGGGAGGCTTCGGTACCAAGAGACCCAGTACTTC
TRBD2 | TRBJ2-2 | TRBV3-1/TRBV3-2 | NA | CASSRLAGGRTGELFF | TGTGCCAGCAGCCGACTAGCGGGAGGAAGAACCGGGGAGCTGTTTTTT
TRBD2 | TRBJ2-5 | TRBV5-1 | once | CASSLSGTSQETQYF | TGCGCCAGCAGCTTGTCCGGGACTAGCCAAGAGACCCAGTACTTC
NA | TRBJ2-6 | TRBV7-9 | NA | CASSHTSSGANVLTF | TGTGCCAGCAGCCATACGAGCTCTGGGGCCAACGTCCTGACTTTC
NA | TRBJ2-5 | TRBV4-1 | NA | CASSQTTGSSQETQYF | TGCGCCAGCAGCCAAACTACTGGGTCTTCCCAAGAGACCCAGTACTTC
NA | TRBJ2-7 | TRBV18 | NA | CASSLQGNEQYF | TGTGCCAGCTCACTACAGGGTAACGAGCAGTACTTC
NA | TRBJ1-2 | TRBV23-1 | NA | CASSQADYGYTF | TGCGCCAGCAGTCAGGCAGATTATGGCTACACCTTC
NA | TRBJ2-6 | TRBV2 | NA | CARGQGHSGANVLTF | TGTGCCAGGGGGCAGGGGCACTCTGGGGCCAACGTCCTGACTTTC
NA | TRBJ1-3 | TRBV7-7 | once | CASGQGFGNTIYF | TGTGCTAGCGGTCAGGGTTTCGGAAACACCATATATTTT
TRBD2 | TRBJ2-7 | TRBV7-2 | NA | CASSPRSAGGTYEQYF | TGTGCCAGCAGCCCTAGGAGTGCGGGAGGGACCTACGAGCAGTACTTC
TRBD1 | TRBJ1-5 | TRBV5-8 | NA | CASSLQGTSNQPQHF | TGTGCCAGCAGCTTACAGGGGACTAGCAATCAGCCCCAGCATTTT
TRBD1 | TRBJ1-1 | TRBV7-9 | NA | CASSLGGTDHTEAFF | TGTGCCAGCAGCTTAGGTGGGACAGATCACACTGAAGCTTTCTTT
NA | TRBJ2-7 | TRBV4-1 | NA | CASSPVGRTYEQYF | TGCGCCAGCAGCCCGGTGGGGAGAACCTACGAGCAGTACTTC
TRBD1 | TRBJ1-2 | TRBV28 | NA | CASSFYAPGQGDGYTF | TGTGCCAGCAGTTTCTACGCACCAGGACAGGGGGATGGCTACACCTTC
NA | TRBJ2-3 | TRBV3-1/TRBV3-2 | NA | CASSQEGGLGADTQYF | TGTGCCAGCAGCCAAGAGGGCGGACTCGGGGCAGATACGCAGTATTTT
NA | TRBJ2-1 | TRBV3-1/TRBV3-2 | NA | CASSHPGTPRDEQFF | TGTGCCAGCAGCCACCCCGGGACTCCACGAGATGAGCAGTTCTTC
NA | TRBJ1-3 | TRBV2 | NA | CASSATAGLTGNTIYF | TGTGCCAGCAGTGCTACCGCGGGACTGACTGGAAACACCATATATTTT
NA | TRBJ1-5 | TRBV2 | NA | CASSDRGSNQPQHF | TGTGCCAGCAGTGATAGGGGCAGTAATCAGCCCCAGCATTTT
NA | TRBJ2-3 | TRBV5-1 | NA | CASSLVRGAGDTQYF | TGCGCCAGCAGCTTGGTACGGGGGGCCGGGGATACGCAGTATTTT
TRBD2 | TRBJ2-3 | TRBV25-1 | NA | CASSALAGVSDTQYF | TGTGCCAGCAGTGCTCTAGCGGGAGTTTCAGATACGCAGTATTTT
TRBD1 | TRBJ1-5 | TRBV27 | NA | CASSAGGATPQHF | TGTGCCAGCAGTGCAGGGGGCGCAACGCCCCAGCATTTT
NA | TRBJ1-5 | TRBV3-1/TRBV3-2 | NA | CASSLGVDSNQPQHF | TGTGCCAGCAGCCTCGGGGTAGATAGCAATCAGCCCCAGCATTTT
NA | TRBJ2-1 | TRBV18 | once | CASSLVAGNEQFF | TGTGCCAGCTCACTGGTGGCAGGCAATGAGCAGTTCTTC
NA | TRBJ2-4 | TRBV4-1 | NA | CASSQDSGTLLAKNIQYF | TGCGCCAGCAGCCAAGATTCCGGGACACTACTAGCCAAAAACATTCAGTACTTC
TRBD1 | TRBJ1-5 | TRBV2 | NA | CASSGTGANQPQHF | TGTGCCAGCAGTGGAACAGGGGCCAATCAGCCCCAGCATTTT
TRBD2 | TRBJ2-7 | TRBV29-1 | NA | CSVLGLAGSEQYF | TGCAGCGTTCTAGGACTAGCGGGATCCGAGCAGTACTTC
TRBD1 | TRBJ1-1 | TRBV19 | NA | CASSNPGQPFSTEAFF | TGTGCCAGTAGTAATCCGGGACAGCCGTTTAGCACTGAAGCTTTCTTT
NA | TRBJ1-3 | TRBV5-4 | NA | CASSLMQGTGNTIYF | TGTGCCAGCAGCTTAATGCAGGGCACTGGAAACACCATATATTTT
NA | TRBJ2-3 | TRBV10-3 | NA | CAISEWTGSTDTQYF | TGTGCCATCAGTGAATGGACGGGAAGCACAGATACGCAGTATTTT
NA | TRBJ1-6 | TRBV2 | NA | CASSELNGWNSPLHF | TGTGCCAGCAGTGAATTAAATGGCTGGAATTCACCCCTCCACTTT
TRBD1 | TRBJ1-2 | TRBV28 | NA | CASSFYRGSNYGYTF | TGTGCCAGCAGTTTCTACAGGGGCTCCAACTATGGCTACACCTTC
NA | TRBJ2-7 | TRBV11-1 | NA | CASSLSIRTNYEQYF | TGTGCCAGCAGCTTATCCATACGGACTAACTACGAGCAGTACTTC
TRBD1 | TRBJ2-3 | TRBV5-6 | NA | CASSSRQGRSDTQYF | TGTGCCAGCAGCTCCCGACAGGGTAGGTCGGATACGCAGTATTTT
NA | TRBJ1-2 | TRBV5-6 | NA | CASSFVRGRGYTF | TGTGCCAGCAGCTTTGTAAGGGGGAGAGGCTACACCTTC
TRBD1 | TRBJ1-3 | TRBV6-5 | NA | CASNPSGGYGNTIYF | TGTGCCAGCAACCCCTCAGGGGGTTACGGAAACACCATATATTTT
NA | TRBJ1-4 | TRBV6-5 | NA | CASSYDPRGGEKLFF | TGTGCCAGCAGTTACGATCCAAGGGGAGGTGAAAAACTGTTTTTT
TRBD2 | TRBJ2-1 | TRBV5-1 | NA | CASSLATSGGYNEQFF | TGCGCCAGCAGCTTGGCCACTAGCGGGGGGTACAATGAGCAGTTCTTC
TRBD1 | TRBJ2-6 | TRBV28 | NA | CASAWTGVTGANVLTF | TGTGCCAGTGCCTGGACAGGGGTGACTGGGGCCAACGTCCTGACTTTC
NA | TRBJ2-5 | TRBV3-1/TRBV3-2 | NA | CASSQDEAWQETQYF | TGTGCCAGCAGCCAAGATGAGGCCTGGCAAGAGACCCAGTACTTC